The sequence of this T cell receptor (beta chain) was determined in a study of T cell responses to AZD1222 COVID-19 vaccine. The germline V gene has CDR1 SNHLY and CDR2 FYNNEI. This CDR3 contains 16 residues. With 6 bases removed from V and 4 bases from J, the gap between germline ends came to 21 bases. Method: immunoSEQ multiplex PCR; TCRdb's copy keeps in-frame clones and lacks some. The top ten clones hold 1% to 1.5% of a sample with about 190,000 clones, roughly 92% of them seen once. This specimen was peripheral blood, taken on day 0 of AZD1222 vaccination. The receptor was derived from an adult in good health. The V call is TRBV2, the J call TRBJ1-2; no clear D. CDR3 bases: TGTGCCAGCAGCCACCCCCAACAGACAAGCCTCTATGGCTACACCTTC. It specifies CASSHPQQTSLYGYTF.